Detailed here is one T cell receptor (beta chain). The antigen is unknown. The CDR3 loop spans 14 amino acids. With 6 bases removed from V and 3 bases from J, the gap between germline ends came to 14 bases. Germline CDR1 and CDR2: MNHEY and SVGAGI. The table came from immunoSEQ multiplex PCR; TCRdb's copy has only in-frame clones and leaves some out. The table lists about 140,000 clones, about nine tenths of them singletons. The data stem from a study of Ad26.COV2.S vaccination and SARS-CoV-2 variants. Broader study findings: It is possible that the TCR breadth and depth analyses underestimated the total T cell responses. Measurement of non-spike TCR breadth gave similar results in vaccine and placebo recipients.

Material: peripheral blood, obtained after recovery from COVID-19. The chain has TRBV6-5 and TRBJ1-2, with D possibly matching TRBD1 (5 bases). The receptor was derived from a human donor who had recovered from COVID-19. The CDR3 loop is CASRGPGNYYGYTF. DNA of the CDR3: TGTGCCAGCAGGGGACCGGGAAATTACTATGGCTACACCTTC.